The rows below give T cell receptor beta chains drawn from one sample of a study of PD-1 blockade in classical Hodgkin lymphoma. Some clones are missing from TCRdb's copy, which holds only in-frame ones; the method was immunoSEQ multiplex PCR. Of over a thousand clones in the sample, around three quarters are singletons; the top ten hold around two fifths. Specimen: CD8+ T cells from blood, collected before the fourth cycle of nivolumab. The receptors originated from a human donor with classical Hodgkin lymphoma. The donor label of this sample is uncertain. CDR3s include the opening cysteine and the closing phenylalanine or tryptophan. The order of the fields is J gene, clone size, D gene, V gene, CDR3 DNA, CDR3 protein. D genes are given only for firm matches. Only part of the rows carry a size: once, few, many, or a class if the clone is expanded.

TRBJ2-7 | - | - | TRBV7-9 | TGTGCCAGCAGCGTTCGGGACATAGGGAACTACGAGCAGTACTTC | CASSVRDIGNYEQYF
TRBJ2-7 | - | TRBD2 | TRBV28 | TGTGCCTGCTGGTCTGGGACTAGCGGGGGGGCGGGCGAGCAGTACTTC | CACWSGTSGGAGEQYF
TRBJ2-2 | - | - | TRBV6-1 | TGTGCCACCAACCTTTTCCGGGGTCCCGGGGAGCTGTTTTTT | CATNLFRGPGELFF
TRBJ2-1 | - | TRBD2 | TRBV15 | TGTGCCACCAGCTCAGGACTAGCGGGGGGGCCGGGTAATGAGCAGTTCTTC | CATSSGLAGGPGNEQFF
TRBJ2-1 | - | TRBD2 | TRBV27 | TGTGCCAGCAGTTTGACTAGCGGAGGATACAATGAGCAGTTCTTC | CASSLTSGGYNEQFF
TRBJ2-5 | - | TRBD1 | TRBV25-1 | TGTGCCAGCAGTGAATGGGACAGGGTTGGGGAGACCCAGTACTTC | CASSEWDRVGETQYF
TRBJ2-2 | - | - | TRBV4-2 | TGTGCCAGCAGCCAAGACCTACACACCGGGGAGCTGTTTTTT | CASSQDLHTGELFF
TRBJ2-7 | - | - | TRBV11-2 | TGTGCCAGCAGCTTAGACAGGGGAGGCTCCTACGAGCAGTACTTC | CASSLDRGGSYEQYF
TRBJ2-7 | - | TRBD2 | TRBV7-6 | TGTGCCAGCAGCAAAAGCGGGGAGGGCCTCAACGAGCAGTACTTC | CASSKSGEGLNEQYF
TRBJ2-1 | - | TRBD2 | TRBV28 | TGTGCCAGCAGTCTAACGACTAGCGGGAGCTCCTACAATGAGCAGTTCTTC | CASSLTTSGSSYNEQFF
TRBJ2-4 | once | - | TRBV27 | TGTGCCAGCAGCCCCGAGGTGGGCAAAAACATTCAGTACTTC | CASSPEVGKNIQYF
TRBJ2-2 | - | TRBD1 | TRBV7-9 | TGTGCCAGCAGCCCCCCCCGGACAGGGTTGATAAAGAACACCGGGGAGCTGTTTTTT | CASSPPRTGLIKNTGELFF
TRBJ1-4 | few | TRBD1 | TRBV6-1 | TGTGCCAGCAGTGACCCGGGACAGGGGAATGAAAAACTGTTTTTT | CASSDPGQGNEKLFF
TRBJ2-4 | - | - | TRBV21-1 | TGTGCCAGCAGCAAAGAAAGAGGTCAGGGGAAGGTTACGGCCAAAAACATTCAGTACTTC | CASSKERGQGKVTAKNIQYF
TRBJ2-7 | once | TRBD2 | TRBV28 | TGTGCCAGCAGTCCTCTAGCGGGAGGTGCGGCCTACGAGCAGTACTTC | CASSPLAGGAAYEQYF
TRBJ2-6 | - | - | TRBV30 | TGTGCCTGGAGTGATGGACCAGCGACTGGGGCCAACGTCCTGACTTTC | CAWSDGPATGANVLTF
TRBJ2-5 | - | - | TRBV7-1 | TGTGCCAGCAGCCCCCCCGGGGAAAGGGGTAGAGAGACCCAGTACTTC | CASSPPGERGRETQYF
TRBJ2-3 | - | TRBD2 | TRBV13 | TGTGCCAGCAGCTTGCCTAGCGGACACACAGATACGCAGTATTTT | CASSLPSGHTDTQYF
TRBJ2-1 | - | TRBD2 | TRBV2 | TGTGCCAGCAGTGAGATCGGCGGGGGGGCCGATGAGCAGTTCTTC | CASSEIGGGADEQFF
TRBJ1-1 | - | - | TRBV2 | TGTGCCAGCAAGGGCTTTGAAGCTTTCTTT | CASKGFEAFF
TRBJ2-1 | - | TRBD2 | TRBV9 | TGTGCCAGCAGCGGATTTCTAGCGGGACCCTACAATGAGCAGTTCTTC | CASSGFLAGPYNEQFF
TRBJ2-1 | - | TRBD2 | TRBV5-1 | TGCGCCAGCAGCGCCGGGACTAGCGGGTACTTTGAGCAGTTCTTC | CASSAGTSGYFEQFF
TRBJ2-2 | - | - | TRBV5-6 | TGTGCCAGCAGCTTGGCTCGGGGGCACAATACGAACACCGGGGAGCTGTTTTTT | CASSLARGHNTNTGELFF
TRBJ2-1 | - | - | TRBV5-1 | TGCGCCAGCAGCTTGGGGTCCTATAGCTCCTACAATGAGCAGTTCTTC | CASSLGSYSSYNEQFF
TRBJ1-2 | - | - | TRBV6-5 | TGTGCCAGCAGCAATGGGGGTGACTATGGCTACACCTTC | CASSNGGDYGYTF
TRBJ2-3 | - | - | TRBV6-1 | TGTGCCAGCAGTTCCCTCGCGGGGCTCACAGATACGCAGTATTTT | CASSSLAGLTDTQYF
TRBJ1-4 | - | - | TRBV30 | TGTGCCTGCCCATCGGACAGCAGTAATGAAAAACTGTTTTTT | CACPSDSSNEKLFF
TRBJ2-7 | hyperexpanded | TRBD2 | TRBV28 | TGTGCCAGCAGGTCTGGGACTAGCGGGGGGGCGGGCGAGCAGTACTTC | CASRSGTSGGAGEQYF
TRBJ2-1 | few | TRBD1 | TRBV2 | TGTGCCAGCAGTGAGCGCAGGGGGCTGGACTATGAGCAGTTCTTC | CASSERRGLDYEQFF
TRBJ2-7 | - | - | TRBV5-4 | TGTGCCAGCAGCTTTGATGGGGACGAGCAGTACTTC | CASSFDGDEQYF
TRBJ2-7 | few | TRBD2 | TRBV7-6 | TGTGCCAGCAGCGCCGGGACTAGCGGGGCCTACGAGCAGTACTTC | CASSAGTSGAYEQYF
TRBJ1-2 | - | TRBD1 | TRBV6-5 | TGTGCCAGCAGTACGACAGGGACCCTATATGGCTACACCTTC | CASSTTGTLYGYTF
TRBJ2-7 | - | - | TRBV19 | TGTGCCAGTAGTATATCAGGGAACGAGCAGTACTTC | CASSISGNEQYF
TRBJ2-5 | - | TRBD2 | TRBV11-2 | TGTGCCAGCAGTCTCGAGGGGGGACTAGCGGGGGAGACCCAGTACTTC | CASSLEGGLAGETQYF
TRBJ2-7 | few | - | TRBV5-1 | TGCGCCAGCTCAACCCGGGACACGCAATCCTACGAGCAGTACTTC | CASSTRDTQSYEQYF
TRBJ2-2 | - | - | TRBV27 | TGTGCCAGCAGTTTTAGTGGGGGGGAGCTGTTTTTT | CASSFSGGELFF
TRBJ2-3 | - | TRBD1 | TRBV5-1 | TGCGCCAGCAGCTCGGACAGGATAAGCACAGATACGCAGTATTTT | CASSSDRISTDTQYF